The 15 T cell receptor beta chains given below trace back to one sample, sequenced in a study of cytomegalovirus exposure and HLA in healthy donors. PCR used 60 Vbeta primers and 13 Jbeta primers. Clones were sequenced by immunoSEQ multiplex PCR, and TCRdb holds only the in-frame ones, with some missing. Of fewer than 80,000 clones in the sample, 65% to 70% were seen once. Sequenced material: PBMCs. The source of these receptors is a woman in her 50s in good health and CMV-seropositive.

The chain links TRBV6-5 to TRBJ1-4; tentative D call: TRBD1 (5 bases). Trimming removed 4 bases at V and 8 bases at J, with 14 bases between. The CDR3 is 14 residues long. Germline V gene sequence: CDR1 MNHEY, CDR2 SVGAGI. The CDR3 nucleotides are TGTGCCAGCAGTTTTCAGGGCGTTTACGAAAAACTGTTTTTT. Translation: CASSFQGVYEKLFF.

The chain couples TRBV7-2 to TRBJ2-7; 7 positions agree with TRBD2. The CDR3 runs to 15 residues. Germline V gene sequence: CDR1 SGHTA, CDR2 FQGNSA. J was trimmed by 3 bases and V by 1 base; bases with no gene match: 6. The CDR3 DNA reads as TGTGCCAGCAGCTTAGGGCGGGGGATCGGCTACGAGCAGTACTTC. Protein product: CASSLGRGIGYEQYF.

The rearrangement links TRBV4-2 to TRBJ1-4, with D unclear. The germline V gene encodes CDR1 LGHNA and CDR2 YNFKEQ. V gave up 3 bases and J gave up 4 bases, with 9 bases separating them. The CDR3 is 14 residues long. This CDR3 reads CASSQETSNEKLFF. The CDR3 DNA is TGTGCCAGCAGCCAGGAGACCAGTAATGAAAAACTGTTTTTT.

The chain carries TRBV7-9 and TRBJ1-2, with no clear D. The CDR3 has 11 residues. Trimming removed 8 bases at V and 8 bases at J, with 12 bases between. The V gene's germline CDR1 is SEHNR and CDR2 FQNEAQ (reference sequence). The CDR3 sequence is CASSRQEGYTF. In nucleotides, the CDR3 is TGTGCCAGCTCTCGACAAGAAGGCTACACCTTC.

The chain recombines TRBV6-5 with TRBJ2-1, with D maybe TRBD2 (6 bases). V was shortened by 6 bases and J by 5 bases, with 11 bases between the two germline ends. CDR1 and CDR2 from the germline V gene are MNHEY and SVGAGI. This CDR3 is 13 amino acids long. The CDR3 DNA is TGTGCCAGCAGGCGGGACCCCAACAATGAGCAGTTCTTC. Translation gives CASRRDPNNEQFF.

This clone has only one observation. The chain employs TRBV9 and TRBJ2-7; 14 bases agree with TRBD2. In germline, CDR1 is SGDLS, CDR2 YYNGEE. The CDR3 consists of 15 residues. V shed 2 bases and J 4 bases; nucleotides not matched to a gene: 2. CDR3 amino acids: CASSVGLAGGYEQYF. The CDR3 region has the DNA TGTGCCAGCAGCGTCGGACTAGCGGGGGGTTACGAGCAGTACTTC.

The table lists this clone with a few counts. The DNA for the CDR3 is TGCGCCAGCAGCCAAGATCCATCGCGGGGGTCCGGCGGGGAGCTGTTTTTT. Its translation is CASSQDPSRGSGGELFF. V is TRBV4-1 and J is TRBJ2-2; 7 bases agree with TRBD2. The V segment lost 0 bases and the J segment 7 bases; nucleotides outside the gene matches: 11. From germline, CDR1 is MGHRA and CDR2 YSYEKL. The CDR3 spans 17 residues.

The chain's CDR3 is CASSSHGTSGGRYNEQFF. DNA for the CDR3: TGTGCCAGCAGCTCCCACGGAACTAGCGGGGGAAGATACAATGAGCAGTTCTTC. V and J are TRBV7-3 and TRBJ2-1, with 11 bases matching TRBD2. The CDR3 is 18 residues long. Germline CDR1 SGHTA, CDR2 FQGTGA. V lost 4 bases to trimming and J lost 4 bases; unmatched junction nucleotides: 12.

The rearrangement links TRBV19 to TRBJ1-3; no clear D gene. Trimming took 6 bases from V and 0 from J, leaving 3 bases between them. This CDR3 has 12 residues. Germline V gene data show CDR1 as LNHDA and CDR2 as SQIVND (reference sequence). DNA of the CDR3: TGTGCCAGTAGCCTCTCTGGAAACACCATATATTTT. It yields the protein CASSLSGNTIYF.

This chain uses TRBV14 with TRBJ1-2; no clear D. The CDR3 covers 13 residues. Germline V gene sequence: CDR1 SGHDN, CDR2 FVKESK. V was trimmed by 6 bases and J by 2 bases, leaving 10 bases between them. This CDR3 is CASSVTENYGYTF. CDR3 sequence (DNA): TGTGCCAGCAGTGTGACGGAGAACTATGGCTACACCTTC.

The chain is built from TRBV9 and TRBJ2-3, with a possible D match to TRBD2 (6 bases). This CDR3 has 19 amino acids. Germline values: CDR1 SGDLS, CDR2 YYNGEE. V was shortened by 3 bases and J by 2 bases, with 25 bases between the two germline ends. The CDR3 sequence: CASSAPFGGWPGFTDTQYF. The CDR3 bases are TGTGCCAGCAGCGCCCCGTTTGGGGGGTGGCCCGGATTCACAGATACGCAGTATTTT.

V is TRBV14 and J is TRBJ1-2; 7 positions agree with TRBD1. The ends lost 1 base at V and 9 bases at J; junction bases unmatched: 5. CDR3 length: 13 amino acids. Germline CDR1 SGHDN, CDR2 FVKESK. CDR3 protein: CASSQGGTASYTF. CDR3 DNA: TGTGCCAGCAGCCAAGGGGGGACAGCTAGCTACACCTTC. Using reference TRBV14 and TRBJ1-2 for the parts outside the CDR3, the full variable domain is EAGVTQFPSHSVIEKGQTVTLRCDPISGHDNLYWYRRVMGKEIKFLLHFVKESKQDESGMPNNRFLAERTGGTYSTLKVQPAELEDSGVYFCASSQGGTASYTFGSGTRLTVV.

This chain uses TRBV5-4 with TRBJ2-5, with 9 bases aligning to TRBD2. The trim removed 2 bases at V and 6 bases at J, leaving 11 bases unmatched. Germline V lookup: CDR1 SGHNT, CDR2 YYREEE (reference sequence). The CDR3 length is 16 residues. Here the CDR3 DNA reads TGTGCCAGCAGCTTTGGGGGCGGGGGGGCTGCAAAGACCCAGTACTTC. It translates to CASSFGGGGAAKTQYF.

This chain joins TRBV18 and TRBJ1-4; 7 nucleotides match TRBD1. The trim removed 5 bases at V and 4 bases at J, leaving 4 bases unmatched. Germline V gene sequence: CDR1 KGHSH, CDR2 LQKENI. This CDR3 has 14 amino acids. The CDR3 region has the DNA TGTGCCAGCTCAAAGGACAGGCTTAATGAAAAACTGTTTTTT. This translates into CASSKDRLNEKLFF.

The chain employs TRBV15 and TRBJ1-1, with D possibly TRBD1 on 5 matching bases. The CDR3 is 15 residues long. Germline assignment: CDR1 LNHNV and CDR2 YYDKDF (reference sequence). Trimming cost V 11 bases and J 5 bases, with 24 bases left between them. The CDR3 bases are TGTGCCGCCGACACAGGAGCCCCAATGGGAACTGAAGCTTTCTTT. Translated: CAADTGAPMGTEAFF.